Reported below is one T cell receptor beta chain. This receptor's antigen is unknown. Base quality data are lacking; no much larger clone is found one base away. On a MiSeq, deep resolution sequencing aimed for a depth between 1 in 1 million and 1 in 200,000 T cells, with each clonotype covered 10x on average. The immunoSEQ hsTCRB Kit was used to generate the TCR beta libraries. The authors' analysis ran thus. Data were analyzed with ImmunoSEQ Data Assistant and ImmunoSEQ Analyzer, with V, D and J genes assigned per IMGT definitions. Clonality, which ranges from 0 to 1, was calculated as one minus the normalized Shannon entropy of productive rearrangement frequencies. Only overrepresented clonotypes making up at least 0.05% of the repertoire of each patient were included in the public clonotype analysis. About a dozen age-matched healthy donor repertoires from immuneACCESS served as clonality controls. TCRdb stores this immuneACCESS table with in-frame sequences only. Part of the clones is absent; in the studies checked, under half of the shortfall reflects unresolved V genes, and no reason is known for the rest. V and J calls and clone size are as listed in that table; D and trimming were resolved from the DNA. The sample contains hundreds of thousands of clones, 70% of them found a single time. 15% of the sample is held by the ten biggest clonotypes.

This sample's time point label indicates: 20 to 30 months on ibrutinib. Roughly 2 micrograms of genomic DNA were extracted from cryopreserved PBMCs for TCR beta library preparation. Longitudinal blood samples from CLL patients on ibrutinib monotherapy were analyzed using high-throughput TCR beta sequencing. The patients took part in an open-label, single-center phase 2 trial of ibrutinib monotherapy. The data were obtained in a study of cytotoxic CD8 clonotypes in ibrutinib-treated CLL (dated by TCRdb to about 2021). With regard to the full study: The cohort had about ten relapsed/refractory and 15 treatment-naive patients; 17 were IGHV unmutated. Partial responses were observed in approximately 24 patients and complete responses in 2; after a median follow-up of roughly 72 months, remission was maintained in 15 or so patients and progression was observed in some twelve. Samples at response were collected after a median of 12 months of treatment, with a range of about 6 to 36 months. On average, each sample yielded about 250,000 productive templates and about 100,000 productive rearrangements. Longitudinal samples were available for about 30% of the roughly 90 trial participants. Cryopreserved peripheral blood mononuclear cells were obtained prior to treatment, at the time of response, and at either disease progression or sustained remission. Patients were still on ibrutinib when every remission and progressive disease sample was collected.

Points the paper makes about the study in general: Lymph node repertoires were not examined, and the timing of sampling was not matched between patients in sustained remission and those whose disease progressed. Clonality rose at ibrutinib response, remained stable during sustained remission, and dropped back toward baseline at progression. Baseline clonality was found to be higher than that of age-matched healthy donors and was strongly correlated with circulating CD8+ T-cell counts. Public clonotypes were rare and either shrank or stayed stable during treatment, and the rise in clonality at ibrutinib response reflected expansion of private clonotypes.

The CDR3, cysteine through phenylalanine, is 13 amino acids long. Only the CDR3 DNA is retained, 39 bases long and in frame from the first base. V gives up 1 base and J gives up 6 bases, and the segment between their germline ends measures 6 bases. The germline V gene supplies CDR1 SNHLY and CDR2 FYNNEI. Recombination joined TRBV2 with TRBJ2-2, with the D segment identity uncertain. The sequence derives from a human donor with chronic lymphocytic leukemia. Specimen: PBMCs, collected after 24 months of ibrutinib treatment. DNA sequence: TGTGCCAGCAGTGAAGACTCCCCCGGGGAGCTGTTTTTT. Translated, this is CASSEDSPGELFF.